This T cell receptor (beta chain) was captured in a study of blood T cell repertoires in COVID-19. The overall study: Some COVID-19 samples were acute and others convalescent; all came from the United States, Italy and Spain. T cells, B-cell-depleted T cells, or PBMCs provided the cDNA or gDNA that served as material.

In the authors' methods: Nucleated cell counts were estimated from reference gene primer amplification. The table came from immunoSEQ multiplex PCR; TCRdb's copy has only in-frame clones and leaves some out. V and J calls and clone size are as listed in that table; D and trimming were resolved from the DNA. Seen here are about 44,000 clones, roughly 80% observed once, and the top ten hold around 44%. Germline CDR1 is KGHDR and CDR2 is SFDVKD. CDR3 size: 15 residues. Trimming cost V 3 bases and J 1 base; bases outside gene matches: 4. The TCR originated in a human donor in a cohort sampled during active COVID-19. This sequence joins TRBV24-1 and TRBJ1-1; 7 positions match TRBD1. Source material: peripheral blood. The CDR3 bases are TGTGCCACCAGTGATCCTAACAGGGGGAACACTGAAGCTTTCTTT. This codes for CATSDPNRGNTEAFF.